Listed here are 19 T cell receptor beta chains from one sample, sequenced in a study of T cells expressing NK-cell markers. For each CDR3 protein, TCRdb gives one entry from its re-call of the 5' RACE reads, without DNA. The listing contains about 410,000 distinct CDR3 sequences. The sequenced material came from blood T cells: a sorted CD56 or NKG2C T cell subset, CD4+ or CD8+ T cells, or bulk PBMC T cells (not recorded which). Every receptor here comes from a woman in her fifties or sixties in good health.

The chain combines TRBV3-1 with TRBJ1-1; TCRdb's D call, TRBD1, is unchecked because there is no DNA. The germline V gene has CDR1 LGHDT and CDR2 YNNKEL (reference sequence). The CDR3 spans 14 residues. The CDR3 reads CASSPKGQGTEAFF.

The CDR3 loop reads CASSLLQRNEQFF. The V gene is TRBV13, the J gene TRBJ2-1; the D gene TCRdb calls, TRBD2, cannot be checked with no DNA. The CDR3 runs 13 residues. Germline assignment: CDR1 PRHDT and CDR2 FYEKMQ (reference sequence).

The V gene is TRBV12-3 or TRBV12-4, the J gene TRBJ2-6; TCRdb selects TRBD1, and the lack of DNA leaves this call unchecked. The CDR3 runs 16 residues. CDR3 region: CASNLGSGPGANVLTF.

The rearrangement uses TRBV12-3 or TRBV12-4 and TRBJ1-4; TCRdb calls TRBD1, which cannot be checked without DNA. The CDR3 sequence is 14 residues long. CDR3: CASSSRQGGEKLFF.

The chain joins TRBV7-2 to TRBJ2-2; TCRdb's D call of TRBD2 is untestable without DNA. Germline V CDR1 and CDR2: SGHTA, FQGNSA. The CDR3 runs to 16 residues. CDR3 sequence: CASSLVMGGVGGELFF.

The rearrangement joins TRBV5-1 to TRBJ2-1; TCRdb's D call, TRBD2, is unchecked because there is no DNA. The CDR3 runs to 16 residues. Germline V lookup: CDR1 SGHRS, CDR2 YFSETQ. CDR3 amino acids: CASSLVGLDSYNEQFF.

The gene calls are TRBV7-9 and TRBJ2-1; TCRdb selects TRBD2, and the lack of DNA leaves this call unchecked. The CDR3 consists of 15 residues. Germline CDR1 reads SEHNR; CDR2 reads FQNEAQ (reference sequence). The CDR3 reads CASSLPGLDYNEQFF.

V usage is TRBV2 and J usage is TRBJ2-5; with no DNA, the TCRdb D assignment of TRBD1 cannot be verified. Germline CDR1 is SNHLY and CDR2 is FYNNEI. This CDR3 is 11 amino acids long. CDR3 sequence: CASTPMLTQYF. Filled out from reference TRBV2 and TRBJ2-5, the complete variable domain reads EPEVTQTPSHQVTQMGQEVILRCVPISNHLYFYWYRQILGQKVEFLVSFYNNEISEKSEIFDDQFSVERPDGSNFTLKIRSTKLEDSAMYFCASTPMLTQYFGPGTRLLVL.

The chain joins TRBV19 to TRBJ2-3. Germline lookup yields CDR1 LNHDA and CDR2 SQIVND (reference sequence). The CDR3 extends over 13 amino acids. The CDR3 spells CASSIAPPDTQYF.

The V gene is TRBV7-3, the J gene TRBJ2-7; absent DNA, TCRdb's TRBD2 call cannot be checked. Germline assignment: CDR1 SGHTA and CDR2 FQGTGA. This CDR3 has 14 residues. CDR3 amino acids: CASSPTSGSDEQYF.

V is TRBV10-2 and J is TRBJ2-1. Germline lookup yields CDR1 WSHSY and CDR2 SAAADI. The CDR3 is 14 amino acids. CDR3 in amino acids: CASSESGVYNEQFF.

This chain links TRBV12-3 or TRBV12-4 with TRBJ2-1. The CDR3 has 13 residues. The CDR3 reads CASSLSAFNEQFF.

V is TRBV7-2 and J is TRBJ1-5; as DNA is missing, the TRBD1 call by TCRdb cannot be tested. The CDR3 loop spans 16 amino acids. Germline lookup yields CDR1 SGHTA and CDR2 FQGNSA. This CDR3 is CASSLVGGASNQPQHF.

This chain connects TRBV2 to TRBJ2-5; TCRdb's D gene call, TRBD2, goes unchecked for lack of DNA. Germline loops: CDR1 SNHLY, CDR2 FYNNEI. This CDR3 spans 14 amino acids. CDR3 loop: CARKGQAPQETQYF.

The rearrangement joins TRBV29-1 to TRBJ2-1; TCRdb outputs TRBD2, but without DNA this stays unchecked. This CDR3 spans 14 amino acids. Germline V lookup: CDR1 SQVTM, CDR2 ANQGSEA. The CDR3: CSVPAGGLRDEQFF.

The CDR3 loop is CSVEKHRGGDEQFF. V and J are TRBV29-1 and TRBJ2-1; the D call of TRBD1 rests on TCRdb alone, since no DNA is present to check it. Germline V gene data show CDR1 as SQVTM and CDR2 as ANQGSEA. This CDR3 comprises 14 residues.

The V call is TRBV18, the J call TRBJ2-1; without DNA, the TCRdb call of TRBD1 cannot be checked. Germline CDR1 KGHSH, CDR2 LQKENI. The CDR3 extends over 15 amino acids. CDR3 sequence reads: CASSPTGRNYNEQFF.

This rearrangement joins TRBV5-1 to TRBJ2-1; TCRdb returns TRBD1, unconfirmable since there is no DNA. From germline, CDR1 is SGHRS and CDR2 YFSETQ. The CDR3 spans 15 residues. This CDR3 reads CASSLTGVGFGEQFF.

The V gene is TRBV6-5, the J gene TRBJ1-2; TCRdb reports TRBD1, a call that lacks DNA to check it against. The CDR3 extends over 13 amino acids. CDR1 is MNHEY, CDR2 SVGAGI, per germline. CDR3: CASKQIWASGYTF.